The 30 T cell receptor beta chains in this list originate from one sample, sequenced in a study of blood T cell repertoires in COVID-19. This table comes from immunoSEQ multiplex PCR, and its TCRdb copy is limited to in-frame clones, with some not included. The sample contains about 19,000 clones, 80% to 90% of which appear only once. Sequenced sample: peripheral blood. The receptors shown here come from a human donor in a cohort sampled during active COVID-19.

The chain carries TRBV28 and TRBJ2-3; D uncertain. Germline V CDR1 and CDR2: MDHEN, SYDVKM. The CDR3 sequence is 15 residues long. V was clipped by 3 bases and J by 4 bases, with 14 bases between them. CDR3: CASSFQVLGADTQYF. DNA of the CDR3: TGTGCCAGCAGTTTCCAGGTCCTCGGTGCAGATACGCAGTATTTT.

The chain combines TRBV3-1 (or the pseudogene TRBV3-2) with TRBJ2-7, with TRBD2 matching 9 bases. There are 12 residues in the CDR3. Germline-derived CDR1 and CDR2 are LGHDT and YNNKEL (reference sequence). The V segment lost 10 bases and the J segment 5 bases; nucleotides outside the gene matches: 6. The CDR3 sequence: CATREREDEQYF. CDR3 nucleotides: TGTGCCACAAGGGAGCGGGAGGACGAGCAGTACTTC.

The V and J genes are TRBV19 and TRBJ2-4; tentatively, D is TRBD1 (6 bases). There are 14 residues in the CDR3. V lost 4 bases and J lost 9, with 16 bases in between. The germline CDR1 and CDR2 sequences are LNHDA and SQIVND (reference sequence). For the CDR3, the DNA is TGTGCCAGTAGTACTGGACAGTTAAGGGGCATTCAGTACTTC. Amino acids: CASSTGQLRGIQYF.

The chain combines TRBV7-9 with TRBJ2-1; 10 nucleotides agree with TRBD2. Per germline, CDR1 SEHNR and CDR2 FQNEAQ (reference sequence). The trim removed 5 bases at V and 1 base at J, leaving 8 bases unmatched. The CDR3 runs to 17 residues. The CDR3 reads CASSPQPSGRSYNEQFF. CDR3 sequence (DNA): TGTGCCAGCAGCCCCCAGCCTAGCGGGAGATCCTACAATGAGCAGTTCTTC.

V and J are TRBV5-1 and TRBJ1-6; D unresolved. The V gene lost 5 bases and the J gene lost 4 bases, with 7 bases spanning the gap. The CDR3 is made up of 13 amino acids. The germline CDR1 and CDR2 sequences are SGHRS and YFSETQ. The CDR3 DNA is TGCGCCAGCAGTGTAATATATAATTCACCCCTCCACTTT. Translating gives CASSVIYNSPLHF.

In this sample, this clone turned up once. This chain links TRBV15 with TRBJ2-1, with 11 positions matching TRBD2. Germline V CDR1 and CDR2: LNHNV, YYDKDF (reference sequence). The V and J ends lost 4 bases and 2 bases, in that order; junction bases with no gene match: 10. This CDR3 has 18 residues. This chain's CDR3 is CATSTRGLAGGPYNEQFF. As DNA, the CDR3 is TGTGCCACCAGCACCAGGGGATTAGCGGGAGGGCCCTACAATGAGCAGTTCTTC.

The chain is built from TRBV5-1 and TRBJ2-7, with TRBD2 matching 8 bases. V lost 3 bases, J lost 3 bases, and 8 bases stayed unmatched. This CDR3 spans 15 amino acids. Per the germline V gene, CDR1 is SGHRS and CDR2 is YFSETQ. CDR3 protein: CASSSGGAGDYEQYF. CDR3 nucleotides: TGCGCCAGCAGCTCGGGGGGGGCCGGCGACTACGAGCAGTACTTC.

The V gene is TRBV28, the J gene TRBJ1-4; D gene ambiguous. CDR3 length: 15 residues. The V and J ends lost 4 bases and 0 bases respectively, with 9 bases between them. Germline CDR1 MDHEN, CDR2 SYDVKM. The CDR3 DNA is TGTGCCAGCAGTTCCTCCGGGGCAACTAATGAAAAACTGTTTTTT. Its translation is CASSSSGATNEKLFF.

This clone was picked up a small number of times. The chain joins TRBV5-4 to TRBJ2-7, with 7 bases that match TRBD2. Per the germline V gene, CDR1 is SGHNT and CDR2 is YYREEE (reference sequence). V lost 1 base to trimming and J lost 2 bases; unmatched junction nucleotides: 3. This CDR3 contains 14 residues. The CDR3 DNA follows: TGTGCCAGCAGCTTGCGCGGGAGAGCCTACGAGCAGTACTTC. As protein: CASSLRGRAYEQYF.

The chain employs TRBV29-1 and TRBJ2-6; 8 bases align to TRBD1. The trim removed 7 bases at V and 0 bases at J, leaving 11 bases unmatched. Germline assignment: CDR1 SQVTM and CDR2 ANQGSEA. The CDR3 is 17 amino acids. The CDR3 loop is CSASDRAISSGANVLTF. The CDR3, as DNA: TGCAGCGCCTCGGACAGGGCGATTAGCTCTGGGGCCAACGTCCTGACTTTC.

The gene calls are TRBV15 and TRBJ2-3, with D unresolved. Germline CDR1 reads LNHNV; CDR2 reads YYDKDF (reference sequence). V gave up 2 bases and J gave up 0 bases, with 3 bases separating them. The CDR3 runs 13 residues. The CDR3 spells CATSRLSTDTQYF. The CDR3 coding sequence is TGTGCCACCAGCAGATTAAGCACAGATACGCAGTATTTT.

The chain combines TRBV10-3 with TRBJ1-2; maybe TRBD1 (6 bases). Trimming shortened V by 3 bases and J by 2 bases, and 19 bases separated the two germline ends. The CDR3 is 17 amino acids. CDR1 and CDR2 (germline): ENHRY, SYGVKD. As DNA, the CDR3 is TGTGCCATCAGTGACCCCAGACAGGCACCAACAAACTATGGCTACACCTTC. Its protein product is CAISDPRQAPTNYGYTF.

The chain joins TRBV6-1 to TRBJ2-6, with 10 bases that match TRBD2. This CDR3 is 17 amino acids long. Germline assignment: CDR1 MNHNS and CDR2 SASEGT. V dropped 4 bases and J dropped 0; count of bases not matched to a gene: 3. This chain's CDR3 is CASSGGTSASGANVLTF. The CDR3 nucleotides are TGTGCCAGCAGTGGCGGGACTAGCGCCTCTGGGGCCAACGTCCTGACTTTC.

The gene calls are TRBV15 and TRBJ1-3; D remains ambiguous. Trimming took off 0 bases at V and 0 bases at J, with 9 bases between the two ends. CDR1 is LNHNV, CDR2 YYDKDF, per germline (reference sequence). This CDR3 contains 16 residues. CDR3 in amino acids: CATSRDASYSGNTIYF. DNA for the CDR3: TGTGCCACCAGCAGAGACGCGTCATACTCTGGAAACACCATATATTTT.

The rearrangement links TRBV27 to TRBJ1-2; a possible D gene is TRBD1 (6 bases). There are 13 residues in the CDR3. Looked up from germline, CDR1 is MNHEY and CDR2 is SMNVEV (reference sequence). Trimming removed 6 bases at V and 5 bases at J, with 13 bases between. The CDR3 DNA sequence: TGTGCCAGCAGCCTACTCACAGGGTATGGCTACACCTTC. As protein: CASSLLTGYGYTF.

The chain is built from TRBV5-1 and TRBJ2-3, with TRBD1 matching 7 bases. The V and J ends lost 4 bases and 8 bases, in that order; junction bases with no gene match: 10. The CDR3 is made up of 14 amino acids. CDR1 is SGHRS, CDR2 YFSETQ, per germline. The CDR3 region is CASSPTGARGTQYF. For the CDR3, the DNA is TGCGCCAGCAGCCCAACAGGGGCCCGGGGTACGCAGTATTTT.

V usage is TRBV19 and J usage is TRBJ1-1; perhaps TRBD1 as D (5 bases). The CDR3 extends over 15 amino acids. The V and J ends lost 2 bases and 11 bases respectively, with 21 bases between them. From germline, CDR1 is LNHDA and CDR2 SQIVND (reference sequence). The CDR3 reads CASSISRPGGFKAFF. Written as DNA, the CDR3 is TGTGCCAGTAGTATATCTCGGCCGGGGGGTTTTAAGGCTTTCTTT. Combining the CDR3 with reference TRBV19 and TRBJ1-1 gives the whole variable domain DGGITQSPKYLFRKEGQNVTLSCEQNLNHDAMYWYRQDPGQGLRLIYYSQIVNDFQKGDIAEGYSVSREKKESFPLTVTSAQKNPTAFYLCASSISRPGGFKAFFGQGTRLTVV.

This clone was observed a few times. The chain carries TRBV19 and TRBJ2-1, with 12 bases lining up with TRBD1. The germline CDR1 and CDR2 sequences are LNHDA and SQIVND (reference sequence). V lost 3 bases, J lost 5 bases, and 2 bases stayed unmatched. The CDR3 covers 15 residues. This CDR3 reads CASSIGDRGHNEQFF. The CDR3 coding sequence is TGTGCCAGTAGTATCGGGGACAGGGGGCACAATGAGCAGTTCTTC.

V is TRBV28 and J is TRBJ2-3, with TRBD2 identical over 14 bases. The CDR3 sequence is 16 residues long. Germline V gives CDR1 MDHEN, CDR2 SYDVKM. The junction had 3 bases not matched to a gene; V was cut back by 6 bases and J by 1 base. The CDR3 coding sequence is TGTGCCAGCAGGGGACTAGCGGGAGCAGGCACAGATACGCAGTATTTT. This sequence encodes CASRGLAGAGTDTQYF.

The chain joins TRBV9 to TRBJ1-1; D unclear. The germline V gene has CDR1 SGDLS and CDR2 YYNGEE. V was trimmed by 4 bases and J by 1 base, leaving 11 bases between them. CDR3 length equals 14 residues. In DNA, the CDR3 is TGTGCCAGCAGCCCAGCTCAGGCGAACACTGAAGCTTTCTTT. Protein sequence: CASSPAQANTEAFF.

J is TRBJ2-2 and V is TRBV6-5; TRBD1 aligns across 7 bases. The germline CDR1 and CDR2 sequences are MNHEY and SVGAGI. J lost 2 bases, V lost 4 bases, and 4 bases had no gene match. CDR3 size: 15 residues. The chain's CDR3 is CASSSGTVNTGELFF. The CDR3 region has the DNA TGTGCCAGCAGTTCCGGGACAGTTAACACCGGGGAGCTGTTTTTT.

This rearrangement joins TRBV28 to TRBJ1-6, with D tentatively TRBD1 (5 bases). This CDR3 spans 13 amino acids. The V gene's germline CDR1 is MDHEN and CDR2 SYDVKM. Trimming shortened V by 4 bases and J by 9 bases, and 10 bases separated the two germline ends. This CDR3 is CASSSQGGSPLHF. The CDR3 DNA reads as TGTGCCAGCAGTTCCCAGGGAGGTTCACCCCTCCACTTT.

The gene calls are TRBV24-1 and TRBJ2-7; D might be TRBD1 (6 bases). The CDR3 consists of 14 residues. Germline V lookup: CDR1 KGHDR, CDR2 SFDVKD. Trimming shortened V by 3 bases and J by 2 bases, and 10 bases separated the two germline ends. Here the CDR3 DNA reads TGTGCCACCAGTGATGGCCAGGGGACCTACGAGCAGTACTTC. This codes for CATSDGQGTYEQYF.

The chain couples TRBV28 to TRBJ2-5; TRBD1 aligns across 8 bases. CDR3 length: 14 residues. Germline CDR1 and CDR2: MDHEN and SYDVKM. The trim removed 3 bases at V and 6 bases at J, leaving 6 bases unmatched. CDR3 coding DNA: TGTGCCAGCAGTTTTCGGACAGGGAGCCAGACCCAGTACTTC. Amino acids: CASSFRTGSQTQYF.

The chain carries TRBV6-1 and TRBJ2-1; 11 bases fit TRBD2. Trimming removed 3 bases from V and 6 bases from J; junction bases left unmatched: 4. The CDR3 runs 15 residues. Germline assignment: CDR1 MNHNS and CDR2 SASEGT. CDR3 in amino acids: CASSDGLAGGNEQFF. The DNA of the CDR3 is TGTGCCAGCAGTGACGGGCTAGCGGGAGGCAATGAGCAGTTCTTC.

The CDR3 reads CASSGPISRLATNTEAFF. The CDR3 region has the DNA TGTGCCAGCAGTGGACCGATATCACGACTAGCAACGAACACTGAAGCTTTCTTT. This chain uses TRBV28 with TRBJ1-1; D is unresolved. The CDR3 consists of 18 residues. CDR1 and CDR2 from the germline V gene are MDHEN and SYDVKM. Between the trimmed V and J ends, which lost 5 bases and 1 base, there was a span of 23 bases.

CDR3 protein: CASSLARPDRANYGYTF. In nucleotides, the CDR3 is TGCGCCAGCAGCTTGGCCCGGCCGGACAGGGCTAACTATGGCTACACCTTC. This rearrangement joins TRBV5-1 to TRBJ1-2; 8 bases fit TRBD1. Germline V CDR1 and CDR2: SGHRS, YFSETQ. The CDR3 contains 17 residues. V gave up 0 bases and J gave up 0 bases; unmatched junction bases: 7.

The rearrangement joins TRBV7-8 to TRBJ2-7; D perhaps matches TRBD1 (6 bases). The CDR3 has 13 residues. Germline V gene lookup returns CDR1 SGHVS and CDR2 FQNEAQ. V shed 1 base and J shed 5 bases, with 9 bases lying between them. The CDR3 loop reads CASSLVAGDEQYF. In nucleotides, the CDR3 is TGTGCCAGCAGCTTAGTCGCAGGGGACGAGCAGTACTTC.

The chain joins TRBV21-1 to TRBJ2-4; the table calls TRBD2, which could not be checked here. TRBV21-1 has pseudogene status. This CDR3 comprises 16 residues. As DNA, the CDR3 is TGTGCCAGCAGCAAGACGGGGGGTCAAACTACAGACATTCAGTACTTC. Translation gives CASSKTGGQTTDIQYF.

This clone was found a few times. V and J are TRBV5-1 and TRBJ1-4, with TRBD1 matching over 8 bases. The J segment lost 8 bases and the V segment lost 0 bases, leaving 6 bases of the junction unmatched. CDR3 length: 15 residues. The germline V gene has CDR1 SGHRS and CDR2 YFSETQ. CDR3 sequence (DNA): TGCGCCAGCAGCTTGGCCCCAGGGGGCAAGGAAAAACTGTTTTTT. Its protein product is CASSLAPGGKEKLFF.